The 6 T cell receptor beta chains below all came from one sample that was sequenced in a study of blood T cell repertoires in COVID-19. Only in-frame clones appear in the TCRdb table, and some are missing; sequencing was by immunoSEQ multiplex PCR. The sample holds 40,000 to 60,000 clones, 55% to 70% seen once. The sequenced material came from peripheral blood. These receptors all come from a woman aged 70 to 79 with acute or convalescent COVID-19.

This clone was recorded a few times. This chain links TRBV24-1 with TRBJ2-3; TRBD1 agrees at 8 bases. CDR1 KGHDR and CDR2 SFDVKD come from the germline V gene. The CDR3 has 13 residues. The V and J ends lost 7 bases and 2 bases, in that order; junction bases with no gene match: 1. The DNA of the CDR3 is TGTGCCACCAGGGACAGGGACACAGATACGCAGTATTTT. Its protein is CATRDRDTDTQYF.

The table lists this clone with a count of one. The V gene is TRBV28, the J gene TRBJ1-4; 8 bases match TRBD1. The germline CDR1 and CDR2 sequences are MDHEN and SYDVKM. The junction had 2 bases not matched to a gene; V was cut back by 5 bases and J by 6 bases. This CDR3 has 13 residues. CDR3 amino acids: CASSRGQDEKLFF. As DNA, the CDR3 is TGTGCCAGCAGTCGGGGACAGGATGAAAAACTGTTTTTT. The full variable domain, with the rest looked up from reference TRBV28 and TRBJ1-4, is DVKVTQSSRYLVKRTGEKVFLECVQDMDHENMFWYRQDPGLGLRLIYFSYDVKMKEKGDIPEGYSVSREKKERFSLILESASTNQTSMYLCASSRGQDEKLFFGSGTQLSVL.

A remark on this clone: Other DNA sequences in this sample translate to the same CDR3. The V call is TRBV7-9, the J call TRBJ2-7; D gene uncertain. The CDR3 has 12 amino acids. V lost 2 bases to trimming and J lost 1 base, with 3 bases between them. Germline values: CDR1 SEHNR, CDR2 FQNEAQ (reference sequence). This chain's CDR3 is CASSLSSYEQYF. DNA for the CDR3: TGTGCCAGCAGCTTATCTTCCTACGAGCAGTACTTC. Drawing the rest from reference TRBV7-9 and TRBJ2-7, the complete variable domain is DTGVSQNPRHKITKRGQNVTFRCDPISEHNRLYWYRQTLGQGPEFLTYFQNEAQLEKSRLLSDRFSAERPKGSFSTLEIQRTEQGDSAMYLCASSLSSYEQYFGPGTRLTVT.

This rearrangement joins TRBV10-3 to TRBJ1-1, with 10 nucleotides matching TRBD1. In germline, CDR1 is ENHRY, CDR2 SYGVKD. Trimming took 4 bases from V and 3 from J; bases not matched to a gene: 2. CDR3 length: 14 residues. CDR3 DNA: TGTGCCATCAGTGGACAGGGGGCGGACACTGAAGCTTTCTTT. It codes for CAISGQGADTEAFF.

This clone was counted between two and nine times. CDR3 loop: CASSLDPGQTSTDTQYF. CDR3 coding DNA: TGTGCCAGCAGCTTAGATCCAGGTCAGACGAGCACAGATACGCAGTATTTT. The gene calls are TRBV11-2 and TRBJ2-3; no firm D call. V lost 0 bases and J 0 bases, leaving 13 bases between the germline ends. Germline values: CDR1 SGHAT, CDR2 FQNNGV. The CDR3 totals 17 residues.

This clone was seen more than once but under ten times. The rearrangement uses TRBV29-1 and TRBJ2-3; 7 bases are shared with TRBD2. J lost 8 bases, V lost 7 bases, and 15 bases had no gene match. The CDR3 sequence is 14 residues long. Germline CDR1 is SQVTM and CDR2 is ANQGSEA. As DNA, the CDR3 is TGCAGCGCGGCCCCTAGCGGCCTCAGCGGTACGCAGTATTTT. Translating it yields CSAAPSGLSGTQYF.